This TCR beta chain was recovered during a study of blood T cell repertoires in COVID-19. Across the study: Whether acute or convalescent, the COVID-19 samples came from the United States, Italy and Spain. T cells, B-cell-depleted T cells, or PBMCs supplied cDNA or gDNA.

Authors' processing steps: Amplifying reference gene primers gave estimates of nucleated cell counts. Only in-frame clones appear in the TCRdb table, and some are missing; sequencing was by immunoSEQ multiplex PCR. The DNA was the basis for D and trimming; V, J and clone size are from that table. The sample contains hundreds of thousands of clones, about nine tenths of which appear only once. Trimming pared 1 base from V and 0 bases from J, leaving 13 bases between. Germline loops: CDR1 SEHNR, CDR2 FQNEAQ (reference sequence). This CDR3 spans 17 amino acids. The sequencing input was peripheral blood. The chain links TRBV7-9 to TRBJ1-5; D is unresolved. The TCR originated in a man aged 40-49 years with acute or convalescent COVID-19. The CDR3 DNA reads as TGTGCCAGCAGCTTAGGAGGCAGCCTCGATAGCAATCAGCCCCAGCATTTT. It yields the protein CASSLGGSLDSNQPQHF.